These T cell receptor beta chains were read from a single sample in a study of cytomegalovirus exposure and HLA in healthy donors. Produced via immunoSEQ multiplex PCR; TCRdb's table is partial and in-frame only. The table includes over 60,000 clones, around 96% detected once. The sample consisted of PBMCs. The receptors originated from a man between 18 and 35 years old in good health and CMV-seropositive. Both conserved end residues are trimmed from each CDR3. Fields, in order: V gene, clone size, CDR3 protein. Clone size, where shown, is once, few, many, or a class for clones that have expanded.

>TRBV11-2|NA
ASSANSGHGFGQY
>TRBV7-2|NA
ASSLRREGPGAETQY
>TRBV9|NA
ASSATGAYMNTEAF
>TRBV2|NA
ASSEGLAAYNEQF
>TRBV4-1|NA
ASSQVMAYGYT
>TRBV4-3|NA
ASSQDLGRGTDTQY
>TRBV5-8|NA
ASSTRLTEAF
>TRBV5-8|once
ASSLDPRAVNSNQPQH
>TRBV30|NA
AWSTTGNQPQH
>TRBV6-4|few
ASSEIAGGSNEQF
>TRBV28|NA
ASRSRGSGDETQY
>TRBV14|NA
ASSSQGAGSYT
>TRBV6-1|NA
ASSQTSGGPETQY
>TRBV25-1|NA
ASSAGETEAF
>TRBV5-6|NA
ASSPWPADYGYT
>TRBV28|NA
ASSPHTKWETQY
>TRBV29-1|NA
SVGPGLNTEAF
>TRBV28|NA
ASSPGTAYTEAF
>TRBV6-4|NA
ASSDSPSTSTDTQY
>TRBV6-6|NA
ASSYLTPYTGELF
>TRBV6-1|NA
ASRRILAGGETQY
>TRBV5-1|NA
ASSTGQGQETQY
>TRBV5-6|NA
ASSQRAQGANTEAF
>TRBV2|NA
ASRDTLRRGDNSPLH
>TRBV28|NA
ASSLTAQETQY
>TRBV6-5|NA
ASSYTPEAAREKLF
>TRBV18|NA
ASSRTGDGYT
>TRBV4-1|NA
ASSNPGDRSSYNEQF
>TRBV5-6|NA
ASSVAGTGSYEQY
>TRBV4-3|once
ASSPRRDSYEQY
>TRBV4-1|once
ASSPRQGTNTEAF
>TRBV4-1|once
ASSQVSGDSNQPQH
>TRBV7-2|NA
ASSQMTGGNNSPLH
>TRBV5-8|NA
ASSFDRVYQPQH
>TRBV10-3|NA
AISESLLKTDTQY
>TRBV7-3|many
ASSLNGQSTDTQY
>TRBV7-6|NA
ASSSGTGLYEQY
>TRBV7-2|NA
ASSLGRDREAF
>TRBV7-3|NA
ASSLSNSETQY
>TRBV10-3|NA
AISGGDTMNTEAF
>TRBV6-1|NA
ALIRVPSSYEQY
>TRBV7-6|NA
ASSEKPGLAIGADTQY
>TRBV12-5|once
ASGFTGSSGNTIY
>TRBV12-5|once
ASGLDRADEQF
>TRBV6-4|NA
ASRTSGTGGTTRDNEQF
>TRBV27|NA
ASSFRRDQPQH
>TRBV14|NA
ASSQALGGDPSQF
>TRBV9|NA
ASSVGGGNEKLF
>TRBV27|NA
ASSLDRGGEQY
>TRBV7-9|NA
ASSLATYYEQY
>TRBV5-1|NA
ASSPTRDRGRFEQY
>TRBV7-3|NA
ASSSGHQSYNEQF
>TRBV27|NA
ASSFTGTVNTEAF
>TRBV27|NA
ASTPGVHTDTQY
>TRBV6-1|NA
ASSEAPSTTSLRNEQF
>TRBV28|NA
ASKPSQGAREKLF
>TRBV4-1|NA
ASSPMNRGHYGYT